This T cell receptor beta chain originates from a study of cytomegalovirus exposure and HLA in healthy donors. A multiplex PCR was run with 60 Vbeta primers and 13 Jbeta primers. The method was immunoSEQ multiplex PCR; TCRdb's version includes in-frame clones alone and lacks a portion of them. The data hold 120,000 or so clones, with 81% observed a single time. Trimming removed 2 bases at V and 4 bases at J, with 17 bases between. Germline V gene lookup returns CDR1 MNHEY and CDR2 SMNVEV (reference sequence). This CDR3 spans 16 amino acids. V is TRBV27 and J is TRBJ1-1, with D possibly matching TRBD1 (6 bases). The receptor was derived from a man in his forties in good health and CMV-seronegative. Sequenced input: PBMCs. CDR3 in amino acids: CASSLSGGGGGTEAFF. CDR3 bases: TGTGCCAGCAGTTTAAGTGGTGGGGGAGGGGGCACTGAAGCTTTCTTT.